This T cell receptor (beta chain) was recovered during a study of blood T cell repertoires in COVID-19. Germline-derived CDR1 and CDR2 are SGHTA and FQGNSA. V gave up 1 base and J gave up 7 bases, with 10 bases separating them. This CDR3 has 14 amino acids. Profiling relied on immunoSEQ multiplex PCR, and the TCRdb table lists in-frame clones only, not all of them. The profile shows some 190,000 clones, more than 75% of them singletons. The sample taken for sequencing was peripheral blood. The V and J genes are TRBV7-2 and TRBJ2-2; D is unclear. This receptor was taken from a woman in her forties or fifties with active or convalescent COVID-19. CDR3 loop: CASSLGSVRGELFF. Here the CDR3 DNA reads TGTGCCAGCAGCTTAGGGTCTGTGCGCGGGGAGCTGTTTTTT.